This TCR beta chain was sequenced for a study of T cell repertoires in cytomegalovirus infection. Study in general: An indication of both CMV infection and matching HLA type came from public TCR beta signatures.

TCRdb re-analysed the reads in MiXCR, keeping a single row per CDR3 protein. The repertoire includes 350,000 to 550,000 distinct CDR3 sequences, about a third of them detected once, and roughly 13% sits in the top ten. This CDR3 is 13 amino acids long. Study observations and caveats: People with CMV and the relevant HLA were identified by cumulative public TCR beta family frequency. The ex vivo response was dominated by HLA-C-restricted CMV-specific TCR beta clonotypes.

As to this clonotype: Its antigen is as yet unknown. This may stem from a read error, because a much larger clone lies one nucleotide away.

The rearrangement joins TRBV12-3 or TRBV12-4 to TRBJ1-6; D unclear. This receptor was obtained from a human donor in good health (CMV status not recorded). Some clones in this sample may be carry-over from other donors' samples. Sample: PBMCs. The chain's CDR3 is CSSVADHNSPLHF. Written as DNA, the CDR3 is TGTTCCAGCGTCGCAGACCACAATTCACCCCTCCACTTT.